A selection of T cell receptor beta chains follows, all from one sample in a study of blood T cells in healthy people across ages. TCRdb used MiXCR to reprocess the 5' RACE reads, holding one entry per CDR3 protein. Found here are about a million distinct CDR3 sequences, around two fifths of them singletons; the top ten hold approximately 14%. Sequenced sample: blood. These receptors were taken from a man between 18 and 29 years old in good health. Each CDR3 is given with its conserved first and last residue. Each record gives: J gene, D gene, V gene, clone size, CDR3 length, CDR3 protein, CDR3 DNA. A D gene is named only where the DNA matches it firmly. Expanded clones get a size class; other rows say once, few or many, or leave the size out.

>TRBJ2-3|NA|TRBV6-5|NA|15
CASSPSRPSTDTQYF
TGTGCCAGCAGCCCTTCTCGGCCTAGCACAGATACGCAGTATTTT
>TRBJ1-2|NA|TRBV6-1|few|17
CASSEEGRGQPNYGYTF
TGTGCCAGCAGTGAGGAAGGTCGCGGGCAGCCCAACTATGGCTACACCTTC
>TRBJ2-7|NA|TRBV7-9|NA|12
CASSDLVDEQYF
TGTGCCAGCAGCGATTTGGTCGACGAGCAGTACTTC
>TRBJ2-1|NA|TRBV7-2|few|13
CASSFSEPIEQFF
TGTGCCAGCAGCTTTTCTGAGCCGATTGAGCAGTTCTTC
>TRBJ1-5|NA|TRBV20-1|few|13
CSAQVGLNQPQHF
TGCAGTGCCCAGGTGGGATTAAATCAGCCCCAGCATTTT
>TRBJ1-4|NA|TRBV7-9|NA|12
CACWGGSEKLFF
TGTGCCTGCTGGGGAGGCAGTGAAAAACTGTTTTTT
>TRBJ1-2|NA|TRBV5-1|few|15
CASSLASGPNYGYTF
TGTGCCAGCAGCTTAGCGTCAGGCCCTAACTATGGCTACACCTTC
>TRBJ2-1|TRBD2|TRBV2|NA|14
CASSLRGVNNEQFF
TGTGCCAGCAGCCTGCGGGGGGTCAACAATGAGCAGTTCTTC
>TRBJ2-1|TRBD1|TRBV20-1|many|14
CSAPGTGAFNEQFF
TGCAGTGCTCCAGGGACAGGGGCTTTCAATGAGCAGTTCTTC
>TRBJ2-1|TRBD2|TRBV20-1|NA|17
CSARDSSGTSSYNEQFF
TGCAGTGCTAGAGACTCTAGCGGTACTAGCTCCTACAATGAGCAGTTCTTC
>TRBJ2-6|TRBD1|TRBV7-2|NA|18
CASSLAFDRVSGANVLTF
TGTGCCAGCAGCTTAGCGTTCGACAGGGTCTCTGGGGCCAACGTCCTGACTTTC
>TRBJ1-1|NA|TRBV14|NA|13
CAGSQEGGTEAFF
TGTGCCGGCAGCCAAGAAGGGGGCACTGAAGCTTTCTTT
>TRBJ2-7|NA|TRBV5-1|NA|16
CASSPRPGGYSYEQYF
TGCGCCAGCAGCCCCCGGCCAGGCGGCTACTCCTACGAGCAGTACTTC
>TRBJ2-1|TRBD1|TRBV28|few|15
CASSETGGGYNEQFF
TGTGCCAGCAGCGAGACAGGGGGAGGCTACAATGAGCAGTTCTTC
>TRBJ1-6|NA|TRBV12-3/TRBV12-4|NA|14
CASSFGQNNSPLHF
TGTGCCAGCAGTTTCGGGCAGAACAATTCACCCCTCCACTTT
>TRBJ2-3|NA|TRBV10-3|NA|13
CAIRTGHVDTQYF
TGTGCCATCAGGACGGGGCACGTGGATACGCAGTATTTT
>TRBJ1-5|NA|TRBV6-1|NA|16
CASSQPTGYSNQPQHF
TGTGCCAGCAGCCAACCGACGGGCTATAGCAATCAGCCCCAGCATTTT
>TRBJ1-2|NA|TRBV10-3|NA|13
CAISDVGTYGYTF
TGTGCCATCAGTGATGTGGGGACCTATGGCTACACCTTC
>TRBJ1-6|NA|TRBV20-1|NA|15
CSAPGQSSYNSPLHF
TGCAGTGCCCCAGGGCAAAGCTCCTATAATTCACCCCTCCACTTT
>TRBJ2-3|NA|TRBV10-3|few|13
CATQTLNTDTQYF
TGTGCCACCCAGACTCTCAACACAGATACGCAGTATTTT
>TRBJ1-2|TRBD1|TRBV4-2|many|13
CASRPTGVYGYTF
TGTGCCAGCAGACCGACAGGGGTCTATGGCTACACCTTC
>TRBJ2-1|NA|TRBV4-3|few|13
CASSQDVYNEQFF
TGCGCCAGCAGCCAAGACGTCTACAATGAGCAGTTCTTC
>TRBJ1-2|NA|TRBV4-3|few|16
CASSPKDRQIIYGYTF
TGCGCCAGCAGCCCCAAGGATAGGCAGATCATCTATGGCTACACCTTC
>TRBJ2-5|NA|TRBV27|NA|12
CASSRFGKTQYF
TGTGCCAGCAGTAGGTTCGGGAAGACCCAGTACTTC
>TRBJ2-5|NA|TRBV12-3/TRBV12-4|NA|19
CASSWTFQGQGAVGKTQYF
TGTGCCAGCAGCTGGACCTTCCAGGGCCAAGGGGCAGTCGGGAAGACCCAGTACTTC
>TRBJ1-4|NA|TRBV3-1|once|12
CASSPNMQKLFF
TGTGCCAGCAGCCCGAACATGCAAAAACTGTTTTTT
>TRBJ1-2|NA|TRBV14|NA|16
CASSHGQPSRVYGYTF
TGTGCCAGCAGCCACGGACAGCCCTCCCGGGTCTATGGCTACACCTTC